Following are 6 T cell receptor beta chains from one sample sequenced in a study of PD-1 blockade in classical Hodgkin lymphoma (dated by TCRdb to about 2020). The library was generated by the immunoSEQ multiplex PCR assay. This is the immuneACCESS table as TCRdb keeps it, with only in-frame sequences that have V and J called. A part of the clones is gone; compared with another copy, unresolved V genes explain less than half, and the rest is unexplained. The sample yields about 18,000 clones; around 86% were counted once. Of the sample, approximately 25% falls within the top ten clones. This specimen's time point label, interpreted: cycle 1 day 1 (C1D1), immediately before nivolumab initiation. Every trial patient had relapsed after autologous stem cell transplantation, and cohorts A, B and C differed in prior brentuximab vedotin exposure. The specimen was peripheral blood mononuclear cells (PBMCs), collected at baseline. These TCRs come from a human donor with classical Hodgkin lymphoma.

The chain carries TRBV7-8 and TRBJ2-2; 7 bases line up with TRBD1. This CDR3 contains 16 residues. After removal of 1 base from V and 7 bases from J, the junction contained 9 bases not matched to a gene. Germline V lookup: CDR1 SGHVS, CDR2 FQNEAQ. CDR3 loop: CASSLGPDRVGGELFF. The CDR3 DNA reads TGTGCCAGCAGCTTAGGTCCCGACAGGGTCGGCGGGGAGCTGTTTTTT.

The chain joins TRBV7-3 to TRBJ2-3; TRBD2 aligns across 9 bases. The CDR3 is 17 residues long. Germline values: CDR1 SGHTA, CDR2 FQGTGA. J lost 5 bases, V lost 5 bases, and 14 bases had no gene match. The CDR3 coding sequence is TGTGCCAGCAGCCCCCTGGGCGGGGGGGTTCCCGGAGATACGCAGTATTTT. It translates to CASSPLGGGVPGDTQYF.

This clone was observed a few times. The chain joins TRBV27 to TRBJ2-7; 7 nucleotides match TRBD2. The CDR3 length is 11 residues. V was clipped by 9 bases and J by 3 bases; unmatched bases: 2. CDR1 MNHEY and CDR2 SMNVEV come from the germline V gene (reference sequence). As DNA, the CDR3 is TGTGCCAGTTGCGGGGGCTACGAGCAGTACTTC. Its translation is CASCGGYEQYF.

The DNA for the CDR3 is TGTGCCAGCAGCCAGGACTACAATGAGCAGTTCTTC. Its translation is CASSQDYNEQFF. J is TRBJ2-1 and V is TRBV14; D remains ambiguous. Trimming removed 3 bases from V and 3 bases from J, with 3 bases in between. CDR3 length: 12 amino acids. Germline assignment: CDR1 SGHDN and CDR2 FVKESK.

This clone showed up just a few times. The chain combines TRBV29-1 with TRBJ2-1, with no clear D. Germline V lookup: CDR1 SQVTM, CDR2 ANQGSEA. Trimming pared 1 base from V and 0 bases from J, leaving 19 bases between. The CDR3 is made up of 18 amino acids. CDR3 amino acids: CSVEGTSSGMSSYNEQFF. As DNA, the CDR3 is TGCAGCGTTGAAGGCACCTCGTCAGGTATGAGCTCCTACAATGAGCAGTTCTTC.

The chain employs TRBV5-8 and TRBJ2-3; 9 bases fit TRBD2. This CDR3 has 18 residues. Germline V gene data show CDR1 as SGHTS and CDR2 as YDEGEE. V shed 1 base, J shed 2 bases, and the junction held 11 bases outside the gene matches. The CDR3 region has the DNA TGTGCCAGCAGCTTGATTCCCTACGGACTAGCGACCACAGATACGCAGTATTTT. It yields the protein CASSLIPYGLATTDTQYF.